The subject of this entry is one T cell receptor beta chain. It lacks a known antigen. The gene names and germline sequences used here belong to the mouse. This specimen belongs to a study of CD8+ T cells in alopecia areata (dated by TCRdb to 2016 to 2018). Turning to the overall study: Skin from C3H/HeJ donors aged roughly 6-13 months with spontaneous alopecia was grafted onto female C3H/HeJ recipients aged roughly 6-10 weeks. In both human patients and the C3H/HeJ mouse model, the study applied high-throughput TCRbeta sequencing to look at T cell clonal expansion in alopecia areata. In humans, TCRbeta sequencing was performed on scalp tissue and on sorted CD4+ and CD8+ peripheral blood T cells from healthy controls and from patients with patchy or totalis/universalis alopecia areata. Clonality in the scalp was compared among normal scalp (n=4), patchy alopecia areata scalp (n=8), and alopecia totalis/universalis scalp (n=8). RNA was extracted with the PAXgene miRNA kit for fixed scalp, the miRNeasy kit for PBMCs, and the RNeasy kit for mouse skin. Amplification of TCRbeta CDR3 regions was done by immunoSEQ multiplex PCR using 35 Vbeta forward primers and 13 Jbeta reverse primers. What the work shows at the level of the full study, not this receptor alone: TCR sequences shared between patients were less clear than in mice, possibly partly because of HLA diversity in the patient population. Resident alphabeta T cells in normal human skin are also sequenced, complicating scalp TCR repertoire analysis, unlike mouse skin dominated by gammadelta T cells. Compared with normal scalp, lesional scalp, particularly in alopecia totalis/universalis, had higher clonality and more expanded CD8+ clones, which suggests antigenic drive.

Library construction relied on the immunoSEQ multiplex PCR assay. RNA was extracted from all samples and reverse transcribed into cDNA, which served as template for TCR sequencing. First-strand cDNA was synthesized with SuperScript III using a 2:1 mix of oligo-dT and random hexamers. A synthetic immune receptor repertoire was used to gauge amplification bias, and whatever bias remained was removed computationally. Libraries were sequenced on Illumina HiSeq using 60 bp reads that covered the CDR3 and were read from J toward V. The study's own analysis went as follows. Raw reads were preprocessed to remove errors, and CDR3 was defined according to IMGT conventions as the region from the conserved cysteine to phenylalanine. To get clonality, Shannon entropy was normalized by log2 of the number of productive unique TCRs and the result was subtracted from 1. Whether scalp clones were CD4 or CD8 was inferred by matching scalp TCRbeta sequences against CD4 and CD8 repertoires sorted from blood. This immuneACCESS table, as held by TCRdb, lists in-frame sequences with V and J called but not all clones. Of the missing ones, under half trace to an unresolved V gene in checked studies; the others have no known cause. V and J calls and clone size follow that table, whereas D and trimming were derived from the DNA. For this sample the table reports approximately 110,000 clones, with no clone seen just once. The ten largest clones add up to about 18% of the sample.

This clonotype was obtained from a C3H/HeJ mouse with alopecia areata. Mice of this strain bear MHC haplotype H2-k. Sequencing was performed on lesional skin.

Incomplete CDR3 DNA: TGTGCCAGCAGTGATCCGGGACTGGGGGGACTTAACCAAGAC. This codes for CASSDPGLGGLNQD. The entire CDR3 reads CASSDPGLGGLNQDTQYF. The sequence joins TRBV13-3 to TRBJ2-5, and TRBD2 aligns with 12 junction nucleotides. Coverage ceases 4 residues before the CDR3 finishes, and the germline J gene fills in the end. The cysteine opens and the phenylalanine closes a CDR3 of 18 amino acids. The DNA shown is the part of the CDR3 that was read: 42 bases, in frame from base 1. Trimming leaves V shorter by 1 base and J shorter by 0 bases, with the junction holding 6 bases beyond the gene matches. CDR1 NNHDY and CDR2 SYVADS were looked up in the germline V gene.